The 11 T cell receptor beta chains below come from one sample, sequenced in a study of T-cell reconstitution after alpha-beta-depleted transplantation in children (TCRdb year 2016). The treatment or condition tag for this specimen amounts to: allogeneic hematopoietic cell transplantation with graft depleted of TCRalphabeta T cells and CD19 B cells. Library generation was performed with PCR. Sequencing was carried out with an Illumina HiSeq 2500. TCR libraries were prepared with molecular barcoding, using unique molecular identifiers to normalize TCRbeta repertoire quantification. Using fastp trimming at Q25 and MiXCR clonotype assembly, TCRdb reanalyzed the public sequencing data and kept in-frame beta chains. Every distinct CDR3 protein forms one entry, paired with its most common genes and DNA. The sample includes 300,000 to 400,000 distinct CDR3 sequences, with roughly 25% observed a single time. 11% of the sample is in the top ten clones.

This specimen consisted of PBMCs, mostly from graft donor cells, obtained 180 days after TCRalphabeta/CD19-depleted stem cell transplant. These receptors were taken from a male patient aged 5 to 17 who had a stem cell transplant for acute lymphoblastic leukemia, so the T cells may come from the graft donor.

The rearrangement joins TRBV10-3 to TRBJ2-7, with a possible D match to TRBD1 (5 bases). CDR3 size: 10 residues. V lost 10 bases, J lost 5 bases, and 9 bases lay in between. Germline V gives CDR1 ENHRY, CDR2 SYGVKD. The CDR3 sequence is CASAGNEQYF. The DNA of the CDR3 is TGTGCCAGCGCAGGGAACGAGCAGTACTTC.

This clonotype was observed a handful of times. The rearrangement joins TRBV12-3 or TRBV12-4 to TRBJ2-7; tentatively, D is TRBD1 (6 bases). Between the trimmed V and J ends, which lost 5 bases and 2 bases, there was a span of 19 bases. The CDR3 sequence is 16 residues long. The CDR3 sequence: CASSPNLGTFAYEQYF. The DNA for the CDR3 is TGTGCCAGCAGTCCCAACCTAGGGACATTTGCCTACGAGCAGTACTTC.

This clonotype was counted a few times. The chain recombines TRBV20-1 with TRBJ2-7; 10 bases map to TRBD2. This CDR3 contains 16 residues. Germline V gene sequence: CDR1 DFQATT, CDR2 SNEGSKA (reference sequence). The V and J ends lost 8 bases and 0 bases, in that order; junction bases with no gene match: 13. DNA for the CDR3: TGCAGTTTGGGTGGACTAGCGGCAAGGAGCTCCTACGAGCAGTACTTC. It specifies CSLGGLAARSSYEQYF.

A few counts support this clonotype. The V gene is TRBV9, the J gene TRBJ2-7, with D uncertain. CDR1 and CDR2 (germline): SGDLS, YYNGEE. This CDR3 is 13 amino acids long. The ends were cut back, 2 bases at V and 0 bases at J, with 6 bases in the middle. In nucleotides, the CDR3 is TGTGCCAGCAGCGTGGTGAGCTCCTACGAGCAGTACTTC. This codes for CASSVVSSYEQYF. Complete variable domain (other parts from reference TRBV9 and TRBJ2-7): DSGVTQTPKHLITATGQRVTLRCSPRSGDLSVYWYQQSLDQGLQFLIQYYNGEERAKGNILERFSAQQFPDLHSELNLSSLELGDSALYFCASSVVSSYEQYFGPGTRLTVT.

J is TRBJ2-7 and V is TRBV6-1; D is perhaps TRBD2 (5 bases). The germline CDR1 and CDR2 sequences are MNHNS and SASEGT. Trimming stripped 5 bases from V and 0 bases from J, with 17 bases between. The CDR3 is 16 amino acids. CDR3 DNA sequence: TGTGCCAGCAGTCCGCGAGCGGACCCCAGCTCCTACGAGCAGTACTTC. The encoded protein is CASSPRADPSSYEQYF.

The table lists this clonotype with a few counts. The chain links TRBV7-7 to TRBJ1-4; TRBD1 is a possible D gene (5 bases). CDR1 and CDR2 (germline): SSHAT, FNYEAQ (reference sequence). The CDR3 spans 15 residues. Deletions cut 1 base from V and 3 bases from J, with 9 bases between. DNA of the CDR3: TGTGCCAGCAGCTTAGGGAGGGGACCTAATGAAAAACTGTTTTTT. Translating it yields CASSLGRGPNEKLFF.

The rearrangement joins TRBV11-1 to TRBJ2-6, with 7 bases matching TRBD1. The germline CDR1 and CDR2 sequences are SGHAT and FQDESV (reference sequence). V was clipped by 1 base and J by 0 bases; unmatched bases: 6. There are 18 residues in the CDR3. CDR3 bases: TGTGCCAGCAGCTTAGAGACAGGGACCTTCTCTGGGGCCAACGTCCTGACTTTC. Translating gives CASSLETGTFSGANVLTF.

This rearrangement joins TRBV7-9 to TRBJ2-1, with 12 bases identical to TRBD2. This CDR3 is 16 amino acids long. Germline-derived CDR1 and CDR2 are SEHNR and FQNEAQ (reference sequence). Trimming at V came to 1 base and at J to 6 bases, leaving 4 bases not matched to a gene. In DNA form, the CDR3 reads TGTGCCAGCAGCTTAGTATGGACTAGCGGGACCAATGAGCAGTTCTTC. Amino acids: CASSLVWTSGTNEQFF.

In this sample, this clonotype turned up a few times. The chain carries TRBV29-1 and TRBJ2-1; TRBD1 matches at 7 bases. CDR3 size: 16 residues. The germline CDR1 and CDR2 sequences are SQVTM and ANQGSEA. V shed 1 base and J 7 bases; nucleotides not matched to a gene: 13. CDR3 protein: CSVEVTLWTGANEQFF. The CDR3 DNA reads TGCAGCGTTGAAGTGACTCTCTGGACAGGAGCGAATGAGCAGTTCTTC.

This clonotype was seen ten or more times. The chain joins TRBV18 to TRBJ2-6, with D possibly TRBD1 on 5 matching bases. CDR1 and CDR2 (germline): KGHSH, LQKENI. The CDR3 is 16 residues long. The ends were cut back, 6 bases at V and 0 bases at J, with 12 bases in the middle. The CDR3 region has the DNA TGTGCCAGCTCCCCTTTTGGGGCCTCTGGGGCCAACGTCCTGACTTTC. Its protein product is CASSPFGASGANVLTF.

Turning to this clonotype: The junction departs from germline at one end; a sequencing error may be responsible. The chain has TRBV29-1 and TRBJ2-2; maybe TRBD2 (5 bases). The length of the CDR3 is 13 residues. In germline, CDR1 is SQVTM, CDR2 ANQGSEA. The CDR3 region is CSVEVLITGKLFF. CDR3 sequence (DNA): TGCAGCGTTGAAGTACTCATCACCGGGAAGCTGTTTTTT.